This entry describes one T cell receptor beta chain. This sample is drawn from a study of blood T cell repertoires in COVID-19. About the study: Samples of COVID-19 (acute and convalescent) were obtained from the United States, Italy and Spain. Sources were T cells, B-cell-depleted T cells, or PBMCs; the material itself was cDNA or gDNA.

The V gene end was trimmed by 0 bases and the J gene end by 4 bases; junction bases not matched to a gene: 7. This CDR3 region has 17 residues. CDR1 is MNHEY and CDR2 is SVGEGT in the germline V gene. In the source study's methods: Amplification with reference gene primers provided the estimates of nucleated cell counts. Clones were read by immunoSEQ multiplex PCR, and TCRdb kept only the in-frame ones, dropping some. D and trimming were read from the DNA, whereas the V and J calls and clone size are those reported in that table. The sample has about 300,000 clones; about nine tenths are singletons. This chain joins TRBV6-2 or TRBV6-3 and TRBJ1-1; 11 bases line up with TRBD1. This receptor was taken from a woman in her 30s who had recovered from COVID-19. Sequenced input: peripheral blood. The CDR3 reads CASSYSMGQGVSTEAFF. The CDR3 DNA sequence: TGTGCCAGCAGTTACTCGATGGGACAGGGGGTGTCCACTGAAGCTTTCTTT.